The rows below give T cell receptor beta chains drawn from one sample of a study of T cells in tumors after PD-1 blockade. Some clones are missing from TCRdb's copy, which holds only in-frame ones; the method was immunoSEQ multiplex PCR. The table lists about 20,000 clones, approximately 78% of them singletons. The sample here was PBMCs, taken before anti-PD-1 treatment. The receptors here all came from a human donor with basal cell carcinoma. Both conserved end residues are part of each CDR3. The order of the fields is J gene, CDR3 length, D gene, V gene, clone size, CDR3 DNA, CDR3 protein. A D gene is named only where the DNA matches it firmly. Clone size is given for some rows only: seen once, a few or many times, or a class if the clone is expanded.

j_gene: TRBJ2-7
len: 14
d_gene: TRBD1
v_gene: TRBV5-1
abundance: once
CDR3nt: TGCGCCAGCAGTATCGGACAGGGACGCTACGAGCAGTACTTC
CDR3aa: CASSIGQGRYEQYF

j_gene: TRBJ2-2
len: 17
d_gene: TRBD2
v_gene: TRBV10-3
abundance: -
CDR3nt: TGTGCCATCAGTGAGTCGGCTAGCGGGCCGAACACCGGGGAGCTGTTTTTT
CDR3aa: CAISESASGPNTGELFF

j_gene: TRBJ2-1
len: 16
d_gene: -
v_gene: TRBV18
abundance: -
CDR3nt: TGTGCCAGCTCACCACGTGGGGGTTCCTCATACAATGAGCAGTTCTTC
CDR3aa: CASSPRGGSSYNEQFF

j_gene: TRBJ2-5
len: 13
d_gene: -
v_gene: TRBV2
abundance: -
CDR3nt: TGTGCCAGCAGAACCGGCGGGAAAGAGACCCAGTACTTC
CDR3aa: CASRTGGKETQYF

j_gene: TRBJ1-2
len: 15
d_gene: -
v_gene: TRBV5-6
abundance: -
CDR3nt: TGTGCCAGCAGCTTGGGTTCGGCCAGAGACTATGGCTACACCTTC
CDR3aa: CASSLGSARDYGYTF

j_gene: TRBJ2-7
len: 11
d_gene: -
v_gene: TRBV10-1
abundance: -
CDR3nt: TGCGCCAGCAGTGACGGGACACAGCAGTACTTC
CDR3aa: CASSDGTQQYF

j_gene: TRBJ2-1
len: 17
d_gene: TRBD2
v_gene: TRBV7-6
abundance: -
CDR3nt: TGTGCCAGCAGCTCCCGAATTCGTGGGCGGGGGGGCAGTGAGCAGTTCTTC
CDR3aa: CASSSRIRGRGGSEQFF

j_gene: TRBJ2-1
len: 13
d_gene: -
v_gene: TRBV23-1
abundance: -
CDR3nt: TGCGCCAGCCCCGGGAGTTCTCTCAATGAGCAGTTCTTC
CDR3aa: CASPGSSLNEQFF

j_gene: TRBJ2-5
len: 14
d_gene: -
v_gene: TRBV2
abundance: -
CDR3nt: TGTGCCAGCAGTGAAATGCGGGTCGGAGAGACCCAGTACTTC
CDR3aa: CASSEMRVGETQYF

j_gene: TRBJ2-7
len: 15
d_gene: TRBD2
v_gene: TRBV15
abundance: -
CDR3nt: TGTGCCACCAGCGTGGGACTAGCGGGAGTCGTCGAGCAGTACTTC
CDR3aa: CATSVGLAGVVEQYF

j_gene: TRBJ1-1
len: 15
d_gene: -
v_gene: TRBV28
abundance: -
CDR3nt: TGTGCCAGCAGTTTATACGCAGGCACAGGGACTGAAGCTTTCTTT
CDR3aa: CASSLYAGTGTEAFF

j_gene: TRBJ1-1
len: 14
d_gene: -
v_gene: TRBV5-1
abundance: -
CDR3nt: TGCGCCAGCAGCTCATCGGGACAGAACACTGAAGCTTTCTTT
CDR3aa: CASSSSGQNTEAFF

j_gene: TRBJ2-2
len: 12
d_gene: -
v_gene: TRBV7-3
abundance: -
CDR3nt: TGTGCCAGCAGCTTTGGTTCCGGGGAGCTGTTTTTT
CDR3aa: CASSFGSGELFF

j_gene: TRBJ1-5
len: 16
d_gene: TRBD1
v_gene: TRBV7-2
abundance: -
CDR3nt: TGTGCCAGCAGCTTAGGGGGACAGGGGGCCAGTCAGCCCCAGCATTTT
CDR3aa: CASSLGGQGASQPQHF

j_gene: TRBJ1-6
len: 16
d_gene: -
v_gene: TRBV4-2
abundance: -
CDR3nt: TGTGCCAGCAGCCTAGCTTCGGCAGAGGGGCCCCGTAGGCTCCACTTT
CDR3aa: CASSLASAEGPRRLHF

j_gene: TRBJ2-5
len: 16
d_gene: -
v_gene: TRBV7-9
abundance: -
CDR3nt: TGTGCCAGCAGCTTAATGGTTGGAGGGTGGGGAGAGACCCAGTACTTC
CDR3aa: CASSLMVGGWGETQYF

j_gene: TRBJ1-2
len: 16
d_gene: TRBD1
v_gene: TRBV5-1
abundance: -
CDR3nt: TGCGCCAGCAGCCATAATAGGGACAGGGAAAACTATGGCTACACCTTC
CDR3aa: CASSHNRDRENYGYTF

j_gene: TRBJ1-3
len: 16
d_gene: -
v_gene: TRBV4-3
abundance: few
CDR3nt: TGCGCCAGCAGCCAAGGGGCAGGGAGCTCTGGAAACACCATATATTTT
CDR3aa: CASSQGAGSSGNTIYF

j_gene: TRBJ1-1
len: 14
d_gene: TRBD1
v_gene: TRBV3-1/TRBV3-2
abundance: -
CDR3nt: TGTGCCAGCAGCCATTTAGACAGGGCCTCTGAAGCTTTCTTT
CDR3aa: CASSHLDRASEAFF

j_gene: TRBJ2-5
len: 16
d_gene: TRBD2
v_gene: TRBV5-1
abundance: -
CDR3nt: TGCGCCAGCAGCCCGTCCGGGACTAGCGGCCAAGAGACCCAGTACTTC
CDR3aa: CASSPSGTSGQETQYF

j_gene: TRBJ1-2
len: 13
d_gene: -
v_gene: TRBV29-1
abundance: -
CDR3nt: TGCAGCGTTGAAGCCTCAAGGGCTGATGGCTACACCTTC
CDR3aa: CSVEASRADGYTF

j_gene: TRBJ2-1
len: 19
d_gene: -
v_gene: TRBV2
abundance: -
CDR3nt: TGTCCCCGCAGTGATGGGGGGGCGGGGGCGGGGAGCTCCTACAATGAGCAGTTCTTC
CDR3aa: CPRSDGGAGAGSSYNEQFF

j_gene: TRBJ2-1
len: 14
d_gene: TRBD1
v_gene: TRBV6-5
abundance: -
CDR3nt: TGTGCCAGCAGCTACGGGGACAGGGGCTATGAGCAGTTCTTC
CDR3aa: CASSYGDRGYEQFF

j_gene: TRBJ1-2
len: 12
d_gene: TRBD1
v_gene: TRBV5-6
abundance: -
CDR3nt: TGTGCCAGCGGACAGGACGTCTATGGCTACACCTTC
CDR3aa: CASGQDVYGYTF

j_gene: TRBJ2-1
len: 19
d_gene: TRBD2
v_gene: TRBV2
abundance: -
CDR3nt: TGTGCCCCCAGTTATGGGGGGGCGCGGGAGGGGAGCTCCTACAATGAGCAGTTCTTC
CDR3aa: CAPSYGGAREGSSYNEQFF

j_gene: TRBJ2-5
len: 13
d_gene: -
v_gene: TRBV19
abundance: -
CDR3nt: TGTGCCAGTAGTACCGAGGGGGGGTGGACCCAGTACTTC
CDR3aa: CASSTEGGWTQYF

j_gene: TRBJ1-3
len: 18
d_gene: -
v_gene: TRBV7-2
abundance: -
CDR3nt: TGTGCCAGCAGCTTCGGTGGAGGAGGTTTCGTCTCTGGAAACACCATATATTTT
CDR3aa: CASSFGGGGFVSGNTIYF

j_gene: TRBJ2-1
len: 16
d_gene: -
v_gene: TRBV18
abundance: -
CDR3nt: TGTGCCAGCTCACCACGGGGGGATGGACCCTACAATGAGCAGTTCTTC
CDR3aa: CASSPRGDGPYNEQFF

j_gene: TRBJ1-1
len: 14
d_gene: -
v_gene: TRBV21-1
abundance: -
CDR3nt: TGTGCCAGCAGCTCCTCGGTCACTCACACTGAAGCTTTCTTT
CDR3aa: CASSSSVTHTEAFF

j_gene: TRBJ2-3
len: 17
d_gene: TRBD1
v_gene: TRBV19
abundance: -
CDR3nt: TGTGCCAGTAGTATAGGCCTGGGACAGGGGGTCACAGATACGCAGTATTTT
CDR3aa: CASSIGLGQGVTDTQYF

j_gene: TRBJ2-1
len: 19
d_gene: -
v_gene: TRBV2
abundance: -
CDR3nt: TGTGCCCGCTGTGATGGGGGGGCGCGGGTGGGGAGCTCCTACAATGAGCAGTTCTTC
CDR3aa: CARCDGGARVGSSYNEQFF

j_gene: TRBJ2-3
len: 16
d_gene: -
v_gene: TRBV3-1/TRBV3-2
abundance: -
CDR3nt: TGTGCCAGCAGCCAAAGGCGCCAGTTTAGCACAGATACGCAGTATTTT
CDR3aa: CASSQRRQFSTDTQYF

j_gene: TRBJ2-1
len: 13
d_gene: TRBD2
v_gene: TRBV9
abundance: -
CDR3nt: TGTGCCAGCAGCGTGAGCGGGAGATTTGAGCAGTTCTTC
CDR3aa: CASSVSGRFEQFF

j_gene: TRBJ2-1
len: 15
d_gene: -
v_gene: TRBV19
abundance: few
CDR3nt: TGTGCCAGTAGAAAGTTGGAGGGGGGGTACAATGAGCAGTTCTTC
CDR3aa: CASRKLEGGYNEQFF

j_gene: TRBJ1-2
len: 17
d_gene: TRBD1
v_gene: TRBV4-1
abundance: -
CDR3nt: TGCGCCAGCAGCCCCAATCACGGGACAGGGGGCGAAGGGGGCTACACCTTC
CDR3aa: CASSPNHGTGGEGGYTF

j_gene: TRBJ1-1
len: 12
d_gene: -
v_gene: TRBV20-1
abundance: -
CDR3nt: TGCAGTGCTAGTAGCGGCAACACTGAAGCTTTCTTT
CDR3aa: CSASSGNTEAFF

j_gene: TRBJ2-2
len: 15
d_gene: TRBD2
v_gene: TRBV9
abundance: -
CDR3nt: TGTGCCAGTGGGTTGGGGACTAGTCTCACCGGGGAGCTGTTTTTT
CDR3aa: CASGLGTSLTGELFF

j_gene: TRBJ2-7
len: 11
d_gene: -
v_gene: TRBV10-3
abundance: once
CDR3nt: TGTGCCACCTCCCGAGGCGGCGAGCAGTACTTC
CDR3aa: CATSRGGEQYF

j_gene: TRBJ2-2
len: 13
d_gene: -
v_gene: TRBV6-5
abundance: -
CDR3nt: TGTGCCACATTTCGACAGGACACCGGGGAGCTGTTTTTT
CDR3aa: CATFRQDTGELFF

j_gene: TRBJ2-1
len: 11
d_gene: -
v_gene: TRBV19
abundance: -
CDR3nt: TGTGCCAGTAGTATAGGTCTTGAGCAGTTCTTC
CDR3aa: CASSIGLEQFF

j_gene: TRBJ2-5
len: 15
d_gene: TRBD1
v_gene: TRBV5-1
abundance: -
CDR3nt: TGCGCCAGCAGCACCGTACCGGGACAGCAAGAGACCCAGTACTTC
CDR3aa: CASSTVPGQQETQYF

j_gene: TRBJ2-3
len: 15
d_gene: TRBD2
v_gene: TRBV5-4
abundance: -
CDR3nt: TGTGCCAGCAGCATTAGCGGGGGGAACACAGATACGCAGTATTTT
CDR3aa: CASSISGGNTDTQYF

j_gene: TRBJ2-5
len: 14
d_gene: -
v_gene: TRBV9
abundance: few
CDR3nt: TGTGCCAGCAGCCCATCCCATGAGGGTGAGACCCAGTACTTC
CDR3aa: CASSPSHEGETQYF

j_gene: TRBJ2-5
len: 12
d_gene: -
v_gene: TRBV24-1
abundance: -
CDR3nt: TGTGCCACCAGTGACACAGGGGAGACCCAGTACTTC
CDR3aa: CATSDTGETQYF

j_gene: TRBJ2-1
len: 16
d_gene: TRBD2
v_gene: TRBV19
abundance: -
CDR3nt: TGTGCCAGTAGTATGGGACTAGCGGGGGGGGCCAATGAGCAGTTCTTC
CDR3aa: CASSMGLAGGANEQFF

j_gene: TRBJ2-7
len: 17
d_gene: TRBD2
v_gene: TRBV7-2
abundance: -
CDR3nt: TGTGCCAGCAGCTTGGGGATCCTAGCGGGGGGCGCCTACGAGCAGTACTTC
CDR3aa: CASSLGILAGGAYEQYF

j_gene: TRBJ1-6
len: 17
d_gene: -
v_gene: TRBV27
abundance: -
CDR3nt: TGTGCCAGCAGTTTTTCTGGGCCGGGACGAGTTAATTCTTTCCTCCACTTT
CDR3aa: CASSFSGPGRVNSFLHF

j_gene: TRBJ2-5
len: 16
d_gene: TRBD2
v_gene: TRBV5-1
abundance: once
CDR3nt: TGCGCCAGCAGCGGTAGCGGGAGCCCAGCCCAAGAGACCCAGTACTTC
CDR3aa: CASSGSGSPAQETQYF

j_gene: TRBJ2-1
len: 15
d_gene: TRBD1
v_gene: TRBV11-1
abundance: -
CDR3nt: TGTGCCAGCAGCTCCGGGGACAGCGCGTACAATGAGCAGTTCTTC
CDR3aa: CASSSGDSAYNEQFF

j_gene: TRBJ2-3
len: 15
d_gene: -
v_gene: TRBV13
abundance: -
CDR3nt: TGTGCCAGCAGCTTTACCGGGCTCGCAGGAGATACGCAGTATTTT
CDR3aa: CASSFTGLAGDTQYF

j_gene: TRBJ2-5
len: 17
d_gene: -
v_gene: TRBV4-3
abundance: -
CDR3nt: TGCGCCAGCAGCCAAGATGGCGGGCCCCCCTACCAAGAGACCCAGTACTTC
CDR3aa: CASSQDGGPPYQETQYF

j_gene: TRBJ2-1
len: 19
d_gene: TRBD2
v_gene: TRBV2
abundance: once
CDR3nt: TGTCCCCCCTGTTACGGGGGGGCGCGGGCGGGGAGCTCCTACAATGAGCAGTTCTTC
CDR3aa: CPPCYGGARAGSSYNEQFF

j_gene: TRBJ2-7
len: 12
d_gene: TRBD2
v_gene: TRBV18
abundance: -
CDR3nt: TGTGCCAGCTCAGGGGGGGTATCCGAGCAGTACTTC
CDR3aa: CASSGGVSEQYF

j_gene: TRBJ2-5
len: 14
d_gene: -
v_gene: TRBV6-6
abundance: -
CDR3nt: TGTGCCAGCAGTTATATTAGCCAAAGAGAGACCCAGTACTTC
CDR3aa: CASSYISQRETQYF

j_gene: TRBJ1-1
len: 16
d_gene: TRBD1
v_gene: TRBV27
abundance: -
CDR3nt: TGTGCCAGCAGTTCCCTCGGGAGGGGGCCGAACACTGAAGCTTTCTTT
CDR3aa: CASSSLGRGPNTEAFF

j_gene: TRBJ2-3
len: 14
d_gene: -
v_gene: TRBV2
abundance: -
CDR3nt: TGTGCCAGCAAGGGATGGCCCCGCACAGATACGCAGTATTTT
CDR3aa: CASKGWPRTDTQYF

j_gene: TRBJ2-1
len: 19
d_gene: TRBD2
v_gene: TRBV2
abundance: -
CDR3nt: TGTGCCCCCTGTTACGGGGGGGCGCGGGAGGGGAGCTCCTACAATGAGCAGTTCTTC
CDR3aa: CAPCYGGAREGSSYNEQFF

j_gene: TRBJ1-1
len: 13
d_gene: -
v_gene: TRBV19
abundance: few
CDR3nt: TGTGCCAGTAGTATCCTTTGGACAGATGAAGCTTTCTTT
CDR3aa: CASSILWTDEAFF